The next 2 T cell receptor beta chains were all read from a single sample in a study of T cells after yellow fever vaccination. Each CDR3 protein is one row after TCRdb ran MiXCR on the 5' RACE reads. Of nearly 300,000 distinct CDR3 sequences listed, roughly 8.7% are singletons. Material: CD4+ T cells sorted from PBMCs, obtained 5 days after the yellow fever booster vaccination. The receptors originated from a man younger than 35 who received the YFV17D yellow fever vaccine.

In DNA, the CDR3 is TGCGCCAGCAGCCTAGGAGATTCAACTAATGAAAAACTGTTTTTT. Amino acid sequence: CASSLGDSTNEKLFF. The rearrangement links TRBV5-1 to TRBJ1-4; D is undetermined. Germline loops: CDR1 SGHRS, CDR2 YFSETQ. The ends were cut back, 4 bases at V and 0 bases at J, with 10 bases in the middle. The CDR3 extends over 15 amino acids.

This chain links TRBV7-6 with TRBJ1-6; tentatively, D is TRBD1 (5 bases). V was pared by 5 bases and J by 7 bases, with 15 bases between. The CDR3 extends over 15 amino acids. Looked up from germline, CDR1 is SGHVS and CDR2 is FNYEAQ. The CDR3 loop reads CASSPVGETNSPLHF. The CDR3 nucleotides are TGTGCCAGCAGCCCAGTGGGGGAGACGAATTCACCCCTCCACTTT.